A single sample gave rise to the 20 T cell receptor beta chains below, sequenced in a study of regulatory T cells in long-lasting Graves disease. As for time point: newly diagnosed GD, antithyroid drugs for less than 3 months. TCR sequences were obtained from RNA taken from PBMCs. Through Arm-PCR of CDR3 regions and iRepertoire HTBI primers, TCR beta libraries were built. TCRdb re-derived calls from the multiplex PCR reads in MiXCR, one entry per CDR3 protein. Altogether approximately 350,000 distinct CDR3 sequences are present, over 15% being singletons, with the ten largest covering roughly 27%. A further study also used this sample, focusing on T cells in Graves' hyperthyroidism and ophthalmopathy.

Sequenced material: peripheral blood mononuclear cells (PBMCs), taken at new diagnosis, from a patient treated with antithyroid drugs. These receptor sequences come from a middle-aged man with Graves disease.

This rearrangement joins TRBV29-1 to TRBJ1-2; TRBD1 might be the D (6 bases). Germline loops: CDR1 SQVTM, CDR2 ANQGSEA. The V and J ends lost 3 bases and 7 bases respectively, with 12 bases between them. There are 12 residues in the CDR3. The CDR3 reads CSVDIQGGGYTF. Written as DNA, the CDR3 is TGCAGCGTTGATATACAGGGAGGTGGCTACACCTTC.

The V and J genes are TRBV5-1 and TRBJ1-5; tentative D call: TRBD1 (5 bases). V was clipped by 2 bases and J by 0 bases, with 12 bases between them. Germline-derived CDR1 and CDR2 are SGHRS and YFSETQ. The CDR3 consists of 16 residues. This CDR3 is CASSLEGPASNQPQHF. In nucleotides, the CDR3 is TGCGCCAGCAGCTTAGAGGGGCCTGCTAGCAATCAGCCCCAGCATTTT.

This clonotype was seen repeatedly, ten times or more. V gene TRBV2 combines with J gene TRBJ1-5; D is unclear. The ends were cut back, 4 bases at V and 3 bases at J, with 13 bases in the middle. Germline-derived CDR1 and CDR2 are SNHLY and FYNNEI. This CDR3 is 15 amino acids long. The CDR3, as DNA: TGTGCCAGCAGTGGCGCGGACGTCCTCAATCAGCCCCAGCATTTT. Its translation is CASSGADVLNQPQHF.

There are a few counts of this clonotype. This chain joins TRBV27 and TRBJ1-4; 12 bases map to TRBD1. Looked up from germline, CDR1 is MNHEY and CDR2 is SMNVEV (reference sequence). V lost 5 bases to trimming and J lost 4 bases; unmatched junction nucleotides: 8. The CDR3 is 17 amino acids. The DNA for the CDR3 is TGTGCCAGCAGTCCGGGACAGGGGGCTGTAGGTAATGAAAAACTGTTTTTT. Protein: CASSPGQGAVGNEKLFF.

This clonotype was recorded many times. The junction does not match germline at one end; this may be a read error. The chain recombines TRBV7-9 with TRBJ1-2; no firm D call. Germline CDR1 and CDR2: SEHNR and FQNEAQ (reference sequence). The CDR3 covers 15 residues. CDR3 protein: CASSLEQPPEYGYTF. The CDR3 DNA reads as TGCGCCAGCAGCTTGGAACAGCCGCCTGAGTATGGCTACACCTTC.

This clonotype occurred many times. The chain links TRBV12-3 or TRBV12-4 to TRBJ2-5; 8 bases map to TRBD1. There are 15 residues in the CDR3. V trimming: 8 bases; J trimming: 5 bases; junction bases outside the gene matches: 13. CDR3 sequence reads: CASGQRQGPLETQYF. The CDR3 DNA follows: TGTGCCAGCGGACAGAGACAGGGGCCCCTCGAGACCCAGTACTTC.

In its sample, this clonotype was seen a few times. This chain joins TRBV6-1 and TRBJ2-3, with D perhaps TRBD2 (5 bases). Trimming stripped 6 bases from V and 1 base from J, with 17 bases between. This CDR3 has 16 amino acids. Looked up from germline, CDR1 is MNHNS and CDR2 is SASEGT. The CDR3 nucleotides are TGTGCCAGCAGGAGCCTGGGCCGAGCGGGCACAGATACGCAGTATTTT. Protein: CASRSLGRAGTDTQYF.

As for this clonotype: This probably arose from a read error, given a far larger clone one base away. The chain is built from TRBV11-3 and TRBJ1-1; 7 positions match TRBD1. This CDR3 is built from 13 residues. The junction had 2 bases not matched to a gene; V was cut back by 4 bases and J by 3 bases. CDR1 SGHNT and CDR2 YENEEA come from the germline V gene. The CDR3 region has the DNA TGTGCCAGCAGCTACGACAGGGACACTGAAGCTTTCTTT. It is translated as CASSYDRDTEAFF.

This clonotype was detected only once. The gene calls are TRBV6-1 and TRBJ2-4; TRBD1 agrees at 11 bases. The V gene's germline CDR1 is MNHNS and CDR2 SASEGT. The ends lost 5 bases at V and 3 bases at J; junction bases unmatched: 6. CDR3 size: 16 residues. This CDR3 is CASSPWTGGDKNIQYF. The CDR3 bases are TGTGCCAGCAGTCCTTGGACAGGGGGCGACAAAAACATTCAGTACTTC.

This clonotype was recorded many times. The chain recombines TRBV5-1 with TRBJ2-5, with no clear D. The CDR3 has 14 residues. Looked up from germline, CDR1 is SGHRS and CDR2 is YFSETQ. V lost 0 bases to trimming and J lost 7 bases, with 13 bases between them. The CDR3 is CASSLGQTWGTQYF. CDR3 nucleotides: TGCGCCAGCAGCTTGGGCCAGACCTGGGGGACCCAGTACTTC.

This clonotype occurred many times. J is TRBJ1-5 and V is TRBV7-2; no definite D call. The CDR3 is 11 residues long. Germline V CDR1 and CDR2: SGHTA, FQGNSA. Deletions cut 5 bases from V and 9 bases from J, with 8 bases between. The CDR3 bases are TGTGCCAGCAGCCGTGGAGGGCCCCAGCATTTT. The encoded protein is CASSRGGPQHF.

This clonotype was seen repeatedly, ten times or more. The CDR3 loop is CASSVGAGARGEQFF. CDR3 nucleotides: TGTGCCAGCAGCGTAGGGGCAGGTGCCCGCGGTGAGCAGTTCTTC. The chain recombines TRBV9 with TRBJ2-1; no definite D call. V was clipped by 0 bases and J by 9 bases, with 16 bases between them. This CDR3 has 15 amino acids. Looked up from germline, CDR1 is SGDLS and CDR2 is YYNGEE.

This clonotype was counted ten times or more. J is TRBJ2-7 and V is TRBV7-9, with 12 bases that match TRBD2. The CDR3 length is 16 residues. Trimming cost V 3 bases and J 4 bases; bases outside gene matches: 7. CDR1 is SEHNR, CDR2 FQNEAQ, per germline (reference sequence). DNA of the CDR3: TGTGCCAGCAGCTTGCAGACTAGCGGGGGATTGTACGAGCAGTACTTC. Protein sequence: CASSLQTSGGLYEQYF.

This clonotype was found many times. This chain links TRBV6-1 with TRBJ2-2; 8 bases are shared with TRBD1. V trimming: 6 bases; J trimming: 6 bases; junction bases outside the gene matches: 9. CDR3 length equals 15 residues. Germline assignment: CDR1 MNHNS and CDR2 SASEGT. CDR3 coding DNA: TGTGCCAGCAGACCAGGGGGCGCGGGCGCCGGGGAGCTGTTTTTT. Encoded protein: CASRPGGAGAGELFF.

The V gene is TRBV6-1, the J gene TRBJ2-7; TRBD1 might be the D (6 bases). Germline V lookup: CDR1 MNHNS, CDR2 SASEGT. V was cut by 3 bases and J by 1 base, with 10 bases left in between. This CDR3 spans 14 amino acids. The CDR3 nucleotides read TGTGCCAGCAGTGAGACAGGAACATCCTACGAGCAGTACTTC. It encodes CASSETGTSYEQYF.

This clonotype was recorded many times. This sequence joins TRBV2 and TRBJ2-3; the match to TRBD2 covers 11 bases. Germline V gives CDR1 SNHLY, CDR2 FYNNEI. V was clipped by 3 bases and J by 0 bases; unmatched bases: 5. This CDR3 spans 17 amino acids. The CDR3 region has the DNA TGTGCCAGCAGTGACTCTAGCGGGGGGCTTAGCACAGATACGCAGTATTTT. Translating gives CASSDSSGGLSTDTQYF.

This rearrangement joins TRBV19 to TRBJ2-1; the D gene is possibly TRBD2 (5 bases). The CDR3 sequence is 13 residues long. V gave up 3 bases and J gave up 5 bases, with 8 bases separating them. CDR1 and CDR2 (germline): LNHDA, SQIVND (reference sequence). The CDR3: CASSMGSNNEQFF. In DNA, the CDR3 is TGTGCCAGTAGTATGGGGAGCAACAATGAGCAGTTCTTC.

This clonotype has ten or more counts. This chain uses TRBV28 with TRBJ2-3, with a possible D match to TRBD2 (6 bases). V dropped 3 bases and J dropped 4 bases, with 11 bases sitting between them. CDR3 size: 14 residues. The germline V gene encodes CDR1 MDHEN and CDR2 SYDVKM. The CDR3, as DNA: TGTGCCAGCAGTTTGAGAACTAGCTCAGATACGCAGTATTTT. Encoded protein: CASSLRTSSDTQYF.

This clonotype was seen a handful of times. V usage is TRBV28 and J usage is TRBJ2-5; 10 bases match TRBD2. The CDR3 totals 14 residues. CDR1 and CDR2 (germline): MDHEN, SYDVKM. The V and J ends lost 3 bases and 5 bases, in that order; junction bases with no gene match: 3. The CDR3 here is CASSLTSGPETQYF. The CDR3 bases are TGTGCCAGCAGTTTGACTAGCGGGCCGGAGACCCAGTACTTC.

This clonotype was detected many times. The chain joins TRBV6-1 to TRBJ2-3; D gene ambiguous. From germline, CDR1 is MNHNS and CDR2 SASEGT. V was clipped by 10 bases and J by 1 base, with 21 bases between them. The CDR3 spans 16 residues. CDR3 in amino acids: CAMLVDGRLGTDTQYF. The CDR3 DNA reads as TGTGCCATGTTGGTTGACGGGCGTTTAGGCACAGATACGCAGTATTTT.